What follows is one T cell receptor beta chain and its context. Its antigen remains unidentified. The entry originates in a study of T cell clonotyping in hematopoietic cell transplantation. Regarding the study as a whole: Without cell sorting, CD4 versus CD8 contributions remain unresolved.

Stated time point: recipient sample about 28 days before transplant, after cytoreduction. Per germline, CDR1 MRHNA and CDR2 SNTAGT. V lost 0 bases and J lost 10; bases outside the gene matches: 9. CDR3 length equals 18 residues. Using immunoSEQ multiplex PCR, the repertoire was profiled, and TCRdb retains in-frame clones only, with some absent. The sample holds about 19,000 clones; approximately 80% are singletons and the top ten take about a sixth. The material sequenced was peripheral blood mononuclear cells, taken before stem cell transplant. The clonotype was recovered from a man aged 55 to 70 with acute myeloid leukemia. Some clones in this sample may be carry-over from other donors' samples. The chain employs TRBV6-4 and TRBJ2-1; 16 bases are a match to TRBD2. CDR3 region: CASSDSGTSGGESREQFF. The CDR3 DNA reads TGTGCCAGCAGTGACTCAGGGACTAGCGGGGGGGAAAGCAGGGAGCAGTTCTTC.